This T cell receptor (beta chain) was obtained from a study of vaccination and CD4 T cells after COVID-19. Study context: Convalescent individuals numbered four females and six males, two being Hispanic.

Study results and limitations: Median SARS-CoV-2-reactive clonotype numbers went from around 19 to 38; this increase was not significant. For convalescent patients, 304 of the 307 vaccine-specific clones analyzed were classified as spike mono-reactive.

In this sample, this clonotype is medium-sized. Antigen unknown. An Oncomine TCR Beta short-read assay was used to sequence the DNA from cultured CD4+ T cells. In TCRdb, the PCR reads were re-called with MiXCR into one record per CDR3 protein. Of roughly 9,000 distinct CDR3 sequences in the sample, about half were seen once. Treatment specified: 10-day PBMC culture with coronavirus spike peptide pools or control peptides (ViraFEST assay). Harvesting of the unexposed donor's CD4+ T cells predated the COVID-19 pandemic (2011-2018). The receptor was derived from a human donor in good health. Sequenced input: CD4+ T cells from blood, cultured in vitro.

CDR3 nucleotides: TGTGCCAGCAGTAGACAGGGGAACACTGAAGCTTTCTTT. Translation: CASSRQGNTEAFF. The chain has TRBV6-1 and TRBJ1-1, with 7 bases matching TRBD1. The V gene's germline CDR1 is MNHNS and CDR2 SASEGT. The CDR3 has 13 residues. Trimming cost V 5 bases and J 1 base; bases outside gene matches: 1.